This is a list of T cell receptor beta chains from one sample in a study of Graves' ophthalmopathy and Graves' hyperthyroidism. TCRdb analysed the multiplex PCR reads with MiXCR anew, one entry per CDR3 protein. The repertoire holds more than 1,000,000 distinct CDR3 sequences, with less than 45% as singletons. Sequences were obtained from peripheral blood or thyroid tissue (not recorded which). These receptor sequences come from an adult man with Graves' hyperthyroidism. CDR3s leave out the opening cysteine and the closing phenylalanine or tryptophan.

>TRBV6-2/TRBV6-3
ASTGFGQGHNQPQH
>TRBV29-1
SVRPGTSGMQQY
>TRBV7-2
ASTPMGDSPLH
>TRBV9
ASSETGGWYEQY
>TRBV5-1
ASSFGQKIPETQY
>TRBV5-1
ASSPRLGANYGYT
>TRBV20-1
SATPRTSADTQY
>TRBV19
ASRSGTGGLGQPQH
>TRBV2
ASSESTDTQY
>TRBV15
ASITLQGGNQPQH
>TRBV10-3
AISTPLDGYTETQY
>TRBV15
ATSRDYDTNTEAF
>TRBV19
ASTNYGGTGNTIY
>TRBV29-1
SVRTGAVYEQY
>TRBV5-5
ASTPGQAVYEQY
>TRBV10-3
AISESF
>TRBV28
ASSLSRQGGYT